Sequencing of this TCR beta chain was carried out in a study of T-cell reconstitution after alpha-beta-depleted transplantation in children. The TCRbeta library was prepared with unique molecular identifiers. MiXCR was run by TCRdb on the PCR reads, yielding one entry per CDR3 protein. The repertoire includes a few hundred thousand distinct CDR3 sequences, approximately 10% of them detected once, and around 2.3% sits in the top ten. The CDR3 is 15 amino acids. The germline CDR1 and CDR2 sequences are SEHNR and FQNEAQ (reference sequence). Trimming took 2 bases from V and 5 from J, leaving 13 bases between them. In this sample, this clonotype turned up many times.

V is TRBV7-9 and J is TRBJ2-1, with D perhaps matching TRBD2 (6 bases). Sequenced material: PBMCs from the stem cell graft donor, taken from the stem cell graft. This clonotype originated in a human donor who donated a stem cell graft to a child with acute lymphoblastic leukemia. CDR3 sequence (DNA): TGTGCCAGCAGCTTAACCACCGGGGGTCACAATGAGCAGTTCTTC. Its translation: CASSLTTGGHNEQFF.